The 4 T cell receptor beta chains below come from one sample, sequenced in a study of blood T cell repertoires in COVID-19. Using immunoSEQ multiplex PCR, the repertoire was profiled, and TCRdb retains in-frame clones only, with some absent. The data show around 95,000 clones, 85% seen once. Source material: peripheral blood. These receptors originate from a man aged 50-60 years with active or convalescent COVID-19.

This clone was picked up a small number of times. The rearrangement uses TRBV11-3 and TRBJ2-5; tentatively, D is TRBD2 (6 bases). The CDR3 runs 13 residues. V gave up 7 bases and J gave up 4 bases, with 13 bases separating them. Per germline, CDR1 SGHNT and CDR2 YENEEA. CDR3 nucleotide sequence: TGTGCCAGCAAGGAGGGTATAGGAGAGACCCAGTACTTC. Its protein is CASKEGIGETQYF. The variable domain in full, completed from reference TRBV11-3 and TRBJ2-5, reads EAGVVQSPRYKIIEKKQPVAFWCNPISGHNTLYWYLQNLGQGPELLIRYENEEAVDDSQLPKDRFSAERLKGVDSTLKIQPAELGDSAVYLCASKEGIGETQYFGPGTRLLVL.

The chain is built from TRBV27 and TRBJ2-2; D may be TRBD1 (6 bases). Germline CDR1 and CDR2: MNHEY and SMNVEV (reference sequence). V was cut by 8 bases and J by 5 bases, with 9 bases left in between. The CDR3 is 12 amino acids. The DNA of the CDR3 is TGTGCCAGCCAGAGGGGGACCGGGGAGCTGTTTTTT. It codes for CASQRGTGELFF.

The chain joins TRBV7-3 to TRBJ2-2; a weak D match, TRBD2 (5 bases). Trimming shortened V by 2 bases and J by 0 bases, and 7 bases separated the two germline ends. Germline CDR1 is SGHTA and CDR2 is FQGTGA. The CDR3 sequence is 15 residues long. CDR3 nucleotides: TGTGCCAGCAGCTTAGGACTTACGAACACCGGGGAGCTGTTTTTT. It specifies CASSLGLTNTGELFF.

The V and J genes are TRBV7-2 and TRBJ2-3; 9 nucleotides align to TRBD2. This CDR3 spans 15 amino acids. Unmatched junction bases numbered 9, after V lost 1 base and J lost 10 bases. Germline CDR1 reads SGHTA; CDR2 reads FQGNSA. The CDR3 protein is CASSLVGLAGVAQYF. CDR3 coding DNA: TGTGCCAGCAGCTTAGTTGGTTTAGCGGGAGTCGCGCAGTATTTT.